This TCR beta chain was identified in a study of post-analysis software for immune sequencing data. On the study more broadly: Included among the disease courses, which were recorded for the cohort, were relapsing-remitting, secondary progressive and progressive-relapsing multiple sclerosis. Study-wide findings and caveats: Same-batch samples co-clustered strongly by F measure. In multiple sclerosis, normalized Chao1 diversity was significantly below that of controls.

This clonotype was seen only a few times. Its antigen is not identified. Prepared libraries of TCR beta cDNA carried unique molecular identifiers. Input amounts of about 0.85 to 11 million T cells were used. These gave about 500,000 cDNA molecules, so each molecule approximated one T cell. A single record per CDR3 protein comes from TCRdb applying MiXCR to the PCR reads. This table holds 700,000 to 900,000 distinct CDR3 sequences, roughly 50% found once. Sequencing used blood. This clonotype was sampled from a girl aged 5-17 years with multiple sclerosis.

The CDR3: CASSQRGAGVTLRGQYF. The DNA for the CDR3 is TGTGCCAGCAGCCAAAGGGGAGCGGGAGTTACCCTACGAGGGCAGTACTTC. The rearrangement joins TRBV3-1 to TRBJ2-7; 8 bases are shared with TRBD2. Trimming removed 2 bases from V and 9 bases from J; junction bases left unmatched: 18. CDR1 is LGHDT and CDR2 is YNNKEL in the germline V gene (reference sequence). The CDR3 contains 17 residues.